A single TCR beta chain is shown here with its context. This sample stems from a study of blood T cell repertoires in COVID-19. The overall study: The study drew acute and convalescent COVID-19 samples from the United States, Italy and Spain. PBMCs, B-cell-depleted T cells, or T cells provided the cDNA or gDNA that made up the material.

The table came from immunoSEQ multiplex PCR; TCRdb's copy has only in-frame clones and leaves some out. The sample lists roughly 250,000 clones; 80% to 90% were seen once. The CDR3 is 13 residues long. Trimming stripped 4 bases from V and 9 bases from J, with 13 bases between. The germline V gene encodes CDR1 LNHDA and CDR2 SQIVND (reference sequence). Specimen: peripheral blood. The clonotype originates from a woman aged 25 to 45 with COVID-19, enrolled during active disease. V gene TRBV19 combines with J gene TRBJ1-5; D gene unclear. CDR3: CASSRGDLGPQHF. CDR3 DNA: TGTGCCAGTAGTAGGGGAGACCTGGGGCCCCAGCATTTT. The entire variable domain, with the rest obtained from reference TRBV19 and TRBJ1-5, is as follows: DGGITQSPKYLFRKEGQNVTLSCEQNLNHDAMYWYRQDPGQGLRLIYYSQIVNDFQKGDIAEGYSVSREKKESFPLTVTSAQKNPTAFYLCASSRGDLGPQHFGDGTRLSIL.